The entry below describes one T cell receptor beta chain. The V end lost 4 bases, the J end lost 1 base, and 17 bases lay between the germline ends. Per germline, CDR1 SGHRS and CDR2 YFSETQ. The CDR3 covers 16 residues. Original processing methods: Using reference gene primer amplification, nucleated cell counts were estimated. Assay: immunoSEQ multiplex PCR; the TCRdb copy retains only in-frame clones and omits some. The D gene and trimming were derived from the DNA, and the V and J assignments and clone size from that table. The sample comprises roughly 330,000 clones, 85% to 90% of which are singletons, and more than 3% rests with the top ten. The data were obtained in a study of blood T cell repertoires in COVID-19. Study-wide background: Researchers got acute and convalescent COVID-19 samples from the United States, Italy and Spain. Nucleic acid was either cDNA or gDNA, and it came from T cells, B-cell-depleted T cells, or PBMCs.

The origin of this receptor is a woman aged 50 to 60 with active or convalescent COVID-19. Input material: peripheral blood. The rearrangement joins TRBV5-1 to TRBJ1-1, with D possibly matching TRBD1 (6 bases). The CDR3 is CASSPTLLRGNTEAFF. CDR3 sequence (DNA): TGCGCCAGCAGCCCAACCCTCCTCAGGGGGAACACTGAAGCTTTCTTT. The whole variable domain, remainder taken from reference TRBV5-1 and TRBJ1-1, is KAGVTQTPRYLIKTRGQQVTLSCSPISGHRSVSWYQQTPGQGLQFLFEYFSETQRNKGNFPGRFSGRQFSNSRSEMNVSTLELGDSALYLCASSPTLLRGNTEAFFGQGTRLTVV.